This entry describes one T cell receptor beta chain. The length of the CDR3 is 16 residues. CDR1 and CDR2 (germline): LGHNT, FRNRAP. Unmatched junction bases numbered 7, after V lost 3 bases and J lost 2 bases. The source of the sample is a study of blood T cell repertoires in COVID-19. Sequenced by immunoSEQ multiplex PCR; TCRdb stores in-frame clones only, minus some. The sample includes some 210,000 clones, around nine tenths of them seen just once. The chain has TRBV12-5 and TRBJ2-7; 10 bases are a match to TRBD1. Sequencing input: peripheral blood. The clonotype was recovered from a man in his sixties who had recovered from COVID-19. The DNA for the CDR3 is TGTGCTAGTGGTTTTACAACCGGGACAGGGGCCTACGAGCAGTACTTC. Protein sequence: CASGFTTGTGAYEQYF.